The present T cell receptor beta chain was sequenced within a study of Tregs in tolerant kidney transplant recipients (dated by TCRdb to about 2019). In terms of the full investigation: The transplants used related donors along with nonmyeloablative bone marrow transplantation, and in the human trials mixed chimerism was transient. Before combined kidney and bone marrow transplantation, this study identified donor-specific regulatory T cells using TCRbeta sequencing and then followed those same cells after transplant.

As concerns this clone: Its cognate antigen has yet to be identified. Nothing much larger sits one base from this clone, and base qualities are not available.

The time point tag for this specimen amounts to: blood sample drawn before combined kidney and bone marrow transplant. Unstimulated Tregs (CD4+CD25+CD127-), CD4+ non-Tregs (CD4+CD25-), CD4 and CD8 cells were FACS-sorted from thawed PBMCs. The patients were a few recipients of combined kidney and bone marrow transplants from the ITN036ST trial, and samples were available only from these trial subjects. Healthy control blood was processed to PBMCs with a Ficoll density gradient and then cryopreserved, whereas patient PBMCs were collected both before and after transplant. General findings and caveats noted by the study authors: Because the study included only a small number of patients, the results must be confirmed in larger populations and under other immunosuppression protocols. Biological reproducibility was not directly addressed, though technical replication error appeared minimal. The most biologically relevant and donor-specific TCRbeta repertoire appeared to be identified by expanding Tregs with activated donor B cells. In tolerant patients, donor-specific Tregs expanded more than Tregs overall, which suggests antigen-driven rather than nonspecific expansion. For some patients the PCR primers changed over time, which made it impossible to compare the samples from those patients at the nucleotide level.

According to the germline V gene (reference sequence), CDR1 reads LNHDA and CDR2 reads SQIVND. Relative to germline, V is 1 base shorter and J is 6 bases shorter, with 10 bases between their ends. Its CDR3 holds 14 amino acids, cysteine through phenylalanine. Just CDR3 DNA is preserved here, 42 bases in frame from base 1. For TCRbeta CDR3 sequencing, genomic DNA was extracted from sorted cells using the QIAGEN DNeasy Blood and Tissue Kit. High-throughput TCRbeta CDR3 sequencing, including PCR amplification with bias correction and internal controls, was performed commercially through immunoSEQ. As for the original processing: Unique productive TCRbeta sequences were defined by CDR3 nucleotide sequence where primers matched, and otherwise by CDR3 amino acid sequence together with Vbeta and Jbeta genes. As a correction for sorting error, sequences shared between sorted populations at a frequency ratio of 2:1 or less were discarded, and the remaining shared sequences were assigned to the higher population. A sequence counted as donor-reactive if, in CFSE-low cells, the sequence had a frequency of at least 0.01% and was expanded at least 5-fold compared with unstimulated cells. Repertoire divergence was quantified by Jensen-Shannon divergence using the top 100 TCRbeta sequences ranked by frequency. When a sample had multiple sequencing runs, each run was corrected for sorting error separately and the runs were then pooled. TCRdb mirrors the immuneACCESS table, restricted to in-frame sequences. Some clones are absent from its copies; in checked studies, under half trace to an unresolved V gene, and the reason for the others is unknown. Clonal size and the V and J genes are those of that table, whereas D and trimming came from the DNA. The sample table holds tens of thousands of clones, of which approximately 93% were seen once. The ten largest clonotypes hold 0.46% of the sample.

This TCR came from a human donor who received a combined kidney and bone marrow transplant. The source material was CD4+ T cells from blood, sampled before the transplant. The receptor chain draws on TRBV19 and TRBJ2-1; D gene: possibly TRBD2, on 5 matching bases. The CDR3 here reads CASSIAGRFNEQFF. At the DNA level, the sequence is TGTGCCAGTAGTATAGCGGGAAGGTTCAATGAGCAGTTCTTC.